The 30 T cell receptor beta chains in this list originate from one sample, sequenced in a study of shared clonotypes between healthy human individuals. CD8 cells regarded as naive lacked CD45RO, were positively chosen for CCR7, and omitted terminally differentiated effector memory CD45RA+ cells. The table came from immunoSEQ multiplex PCR; TCRdb's copy has only in-frame clones and leaves some out. The sample lists about 1.9 million clones, 85% to 95% occurring once. The material sequenced was naive CD8+ T cells from PBMCs. Receptors were obtained from a man in his late teens or twenties in good health. Some clones in this sample may be carry-over from other donors' samples.

The genes are TRBV27 and TRBJ2-3; 9 bases align to TRBD2. The trim removed 3 bases at V and 0 bases at J, leaving 7 bases unmatched. The germline V gene encodes CDR1 MNHEY and CDR2 SMNVEV (reference sequence). The CDR3 covers 17 residues. In DNA form, the CDR3 reads TGTGCCAGCAGTTTGAGAGCTAGCGGGATTAGCACAGATACGCAGTATTTT. Translation gives CASSLRASGISTDTQYF.

V and J are TRBV5-1 and TRBJ2-2; maybe TRBD2 (5 bases). CDR1 is SGHRS, CDR2 YFSETQ, per germline. V was shortened by 2 bases and J by 1 base, with 15 bases between the two germline ends. The CDR3 totals 17 residues. The CDR3 DNA reads as TGCGCCAGCAGCTTTGGCCCCGGGGTAATGAACACCGGGGAGCTGTTTTTT. The encoded protein is CASSFGPGVMNTGELFF.

The gene calls are TRBV27 and TRBJ2-3, with 10 bases identical to TRBD1. There are 15 residues in the CDR3. V gave up 6 bases and J gave up 6 bases; unmatched junction bases: 9. CDR1 is MNHEY and CDR2 is SMNVEV in the germline V gene (reference sequence). The CDR3 protein is CASSILGQGRDTQYF. CDR3 nucleotide sequence: TGTGCCAGCAGCATCCTGGGACAGGGGAGGGATACGCAGTATTTT.

The gene calls are TRBV7-2 and TRBJ1-4; D is unclear. The CDR3 has 16 residues. V was cut by 5 bases and J by 0 bases, with 13 bases left in between. Germline CDR1 is SGHTA and CDR2 is FQGNSA. As DNA, the CDR3 is TGTGCCAGCAGCCCGGACGGGGAAGCAACTAATGAAAAACTGTTTTTT. Its protein product is CASSPDGEATNEKLFF.

The rearrangement links TRBV28 to TRBJ2-1, with D tentatively TRBD1 (5 bases). Trimming cost V 6 bases and J 7 bases, with 19 bases left between them. The length of the CDR3 is 15 residues. Looked up from germline, CDR1 is MDHEN and CDR2 is SYDVKM. The CDR3 DNA reads TGTGCCAGCAGGATCCGGGCCCTGACAGTAAATGAGCAGTTCTTC. This translates into CASRIRALTVNEQFF.

This clone was observed a single time. The V call is TRBV28, the J call TRBJ2-1; 7 bases agree with TRBD1. The CDR3 is 16 residues long. V lost 6 bases to trimming and J lost 4 bases; unmatched junction nucleotides: 12. Looked up from germline, CDR1 is MDHEN and CDR2 is SYDVKM. CDR3 bases: TGTGCCAGCAGAGTTCGACAGGGTAGAGGGTACAATGAGCAGTTCTTC. Encoded protein: CASRVRQGRGYNEQFF.

This sequence joins TRBV28 and TRBJ2-1; the D call may be TRBD1 or TRBD2 (5 bases each). There are 13 residues in the CDR3. Trimming left V 7 bases short and J 4 bases short, with 11 bases between. Germline V gene sequence: CDR1 MDHEN, CDR2 SYDVKM. The CDR3 here is CASKKRGYNEQFF. CDR3 nucleotides: TGTGCCAGCAAAAAGAGGGGATACAATGAGCAGTTCTTC.

The chain joins TRBV13 to TRBJ2-7; 11 bases line up with TRBD2. Germline V lookup: CDR1 PRHDT, CDR2 FYEKMQ (reference sequence). The CDR3 covers 20 residues. V lost 4 bases, J lost 4 bases, and 21 bases stayed unmatched. The CDR3 protein is CASSSAMTGSLAGGGYEQYF. The CDR3 coding sequence is TGTGCCAGCAGCTCCGCCATGACAGGGAGTCTAGCGGGGGGCGGATACGAGCAGTACTTC.

This clone was observed a single time. The V call is TRBV5-6, the J call TRBJ2-3; 7 bases align to TRBD2. Trimming removed 3 bases from V and 5 bases from J; junction bases left unmatched: 9. CDR1 and CDR2 from the germline V gene are SGHDT and YYEEEE. The CDR3 has 15 residues. DNA for the CDR3: TGTGCCAGCAGCTGGGGGGAGGGCCCTGTAGATACGCAGTATTTT. It encodes CASSWGEGPVDTQYF.

In this sample, this clone turned up a few times. CDR3 amino acids: CASSQSPGAEAFF. For the CDR3, the DNA is TGTGCCAGCAGCCAATCTCCGGGGGCTGAAGCTTTCTTT. The chain couples TRBV4-2 to TRBJ1-1; possible D gene TRBD1, 5 bases. The V end lost 2 bases, the J end lost 6 bases, and 10 bases lay between the germline ends. The length of the CDR3 is 13 residues. Germline V gene data show CDR1 as LGHNA and CDR2 as YNFKEQ.

J is TRBJ2-1 and V is TRBV7-9, with 9 bases fitting TRBD2. V shed 8 bases, J shed 4 bases, and the junction held 9 bases outside the gene matches. This CDR3 contains 15 residues. Germline values: CDR1 SEHNR, CDR2 FQNEAQ (reference sequence). The CDR3 reads CASHGAAGGYNEQFF. The CDR3 nucleotides read TGTGCCAGCCACGGGGCGGCGGGAGGGTACAATGAGCAGTTCTTC.

This clone was recorded only once. The chain employs TRBV7-2 and TRBJ2-4; D not resolved. Trimming removed 5 bases from V and 0 bases from J, with 8 bases in between. CDR3 length: 14 amino acids. The V gene's germline CDR1 is SGHTA and CDR2 FQGNSA. This CDR3 is CASSDPLAKNIQYF. As DNA, the CDR3 is TGTGCCAGCAGCGACCCGCTAGCCAAAAACATTCAGTACTTC.

The chain uses TRBV6-5 and TRBJ2-7; 9 bases fit TRBD2. The germline V gene encodes CDR1 MNHEY and CDR2 SVGAGI. V dropped 5 bases and J dropped 5; count of bases not matched to a gene: 7. The CDR3 is 14 amino acids. This chain's CDR3 is CASSQGLAFHEQYF. The CDR3 coding sequence is TGTGCCAGCAGTCAAGGACTAGCGTTCCACGAGCAGTACTTC.

The J gene is TRBJ2-2, the V gene TRBV5-1, with D unclear. The CDR3 extends over 16 amino acids. Per the germline V gene, CDR1 is SGHRS and CDR2 is YFSETQ. The V end was cut by 0 bases, the J end by 5 bases, with 14 bases between. CDR3 sequence (DNA): TGCGCCAGCAGCTTGGATCTGGGCGGTGGAACCGGGGAGCTGTTTTTT. Translating gives CASSLDLGGGTGELFF.

This chain uses TRBV6-1 with TRBJ2-1; D uncertain. Per germline, CDR1 MNHNS and CDR2 SASEGT. Deletions cut 0 bases from V and 4 bases from J, with 7 bases between. This CDR3 is built from 14 residues. This CDR3 is CASSEAEKYNEQFF. DNA for the CDR3: TGTGCCAGCAGTGAAGCGGAAAAGTACAATGAGCAGTTCTTC.

The J gene is TRBJ2-7, the V gene TRBV28; D is possibly TRBD2 (6 bases). This CDR3 has 15 amino acids. Trimming removed 6 bases from V and 2 bases from J, with 17 bases in between. In germline, CDR1 is MDHEN, CDR2 SYDVKM. CDR3 amino acids: CASRSDTRGPYEQYF. The CDR3 coding sequence is TGTGCCAGCAGATCCGATACGCGGGGCCCCTACGAGCAGTACTTC.

Comments on this clone: Other DNA sequences in this sample translate to the same CDR3. The rearrangement joins TRBV19 to TRBJ2-7; either TRBD1 or TRBD2 may fit D (5 bases each). The CDR3 spans 15 residues. The germline V gene encodes CDR1 LNHDA and CDR2 SQIVND (reference sequence). V shed 3 bases and J shed 0 bases, with 12 bases lying between them. CDR3 bases: TGTGCCAGTAGTATTGGGACGGGGAGCTCCTACGAGCAGTACTTC. As protein: CASSIGTGSSYEQYF.

DNA of the CDR3: TGTGCCAGCAGTTACCTCCGGGACATCAACACCGGGGAGCTGTTTTTT. Translation gives CASSYLRDINTGELFF. The rearrangement uses TRBV6-5 and TRBJ2-2; possible D gene TRBD1, 6 bases. The CDR3 contains 16 residues. Looked up from germline, CDR1 is MNHEY and CDR2 is SVGAGI. V was cut by 2 bases and J by 2 bases, with 12 bases left in between.

A remark on this clone: The identical CDR3 is also encoded by other nucleotide sequences in the sample. V and J are TRBV9 and TRBJ2-2; D uncertain. The CDR3 extends over 13 amino acids. The V end was cut by 5 bases, the J end by 1 base, with 6 bases between. The germline V gene encodes CDR1 SGDLS and CDR2 YYNGEE. CDR3 DNA sequence: TGTGCCAGCAGGCCCGGGAACACCGGGGAGCTGTTTTTT. Translated: CASRPGNTGELFF.

The V gene is TRBV27, the J gene TRBJ2-3; 11 bases are a match to TRBD2. J gave up 5 bases and V 1 base, and 5 bases lay outside the gene matches. The CDR3 runs to 16 residues. Germline loops: CDR1 MNHEY, CDR2 SMNVEV (reference sequence). The CDR3 DNA follows: TGTGCCAGCAGTTTATTAGCGGGAGGGACCGAAGATACGCAGTATTTT. This codes for CASSLLAGGTEDTQYF.

V usage is TRBV4-1 and J usage is TRBJ1-1; tentative D call: TRBD1 (5 bases). This CDR3 has 13 residues. Germline V lookup: CDR1 MGHRA, CDR2 YSYEKL. V was pared by 2 bases and J by 5 bases, with 9 bases between. The CDR3 sequence is CASSQRGRTEAFF. The CDR3 DNA is TGCGCCAGCAGCCAAAGGGGCCGAACTGAAGCTTTCTTT.

J is TRBJ2-2 and V is TRBV4-2, with 8 bases aligning to TRBD1. The V gene's germline CDR1 is LGHNA and CDR2 YNFKEQ. The CDR3 has 17 residues. The trim removed 2 bases at V and 2 bases at J, leaving 7 bases unmatched. CDR3 sequence: CASSQLHGQGNTGELFF. CDR3 bases: TGTGCCAGCAGCCAATTACACGGACAGGGTAACACCGGGGAGCTGTTTTTT.

The chain carries TRBV7-9 and TRBJ1-2, with TRBD1 matching over 9 bases. CDR1 SEHNR and CDR2 FQNEAQ come from the germline V gene (reference sequence). This CDR3 has 16 residues. J lost 7 bases, V lost 5 bases, and 14 bases had no gene match. CDR3 DNA sequence: TGTGCCAGCAGCATCGAGGGACAGGGCCCGGGGAGTGGCTACACCTTC. This encodes CASSIEGQGPGSGYTF.

V and J are TRBV2 and TRBJ2-1, with D tentatively TRBD2 (6 bases). This CDR3 is 15 amino acids long. Germline loops: CDR1 SNHLY, CDR2 FYNNEI. V was clipped by 8 bases and J by 4 bases, with 18 bases between them. CDR3: CASGGGLPYYNEQFF. The CDR3 DNA reads TGTGCCAGCGGGGGAGGCCTACCCTATTACAATGAGCAGTTCTTC.

The V call is TRBV10-1, the J call TRBJ1-5, with D unclear. Germline V gives CDR1 WNHNN, CDR2 SYGVQD (reference sequence). This CDR3 has 14 amino acids. The V end was cut by 0 bases, the J end by 4 bases, with 7 bases between. The CDR3 bases are TGCGCCAGCAGTGAGTCTGGGGATAATCAGCCCCAGCATTTT. Encoded protein: CASSESGDNQPQHF.

In its sample, this clone was seen once. The gene calls are TRBV28 and TRBJ2-4, with 10 bases aligning to TRBD1. Trimming removed 5 bases from V and 1 base from J; junction bases left unmatched: 5. This CDR3 has 16 residues. Germline CDR1 is MDHEN and CDR2 is SYDVKM. The CDR3 loop reads CASSPGTGEAKNIQYF. The DNA for the CDR3 is TGTGCCAGCAGTCCCGGGACAGGGGAGGCCAAAAACATTCAGTACTTC.

V is TRBV27 and J is TRBJ2-7; D tentatively reads TRBD1 or TRBD2 (6 bases each). The CDR3 length is 16 residues. The V and J ends lost 0 bases and 1 base respectively, with 13 bases between them. Germline CDR1 and CDR2: MNHEY and SMNVEV (reference sequence). This CDR3 reads CASSLSLKGGSYEQYF. The CDR3 bases are TGTGCCAGCAGTTTATCGCTAAAGGGGGGATCCTACGAGCAGTACTTC.

The chain couples TRBV2 to TRBJ1-1; D is unclear. The CDR3 contains 11 residues. From germline, CDR1 is SNHLY and CDR2 FYNNEI. Deletions cut 7 bases from V and 5 bases from J, with 8 bases between. The CDR3 nucleotides are TGTGCCAGCATCCCGGGTACTGAAGCTTTCTTT. As protein: CASIPGTEAFF.

This clone was recorded only once. This rearrangement joins TRBV28 to TRBJ1-2, with D hard to call. The CDR3 has 14 amino acids. The germline V gene encodes CDR1 MDHEN and CDR2 SYDVKM. V gave up 2 bases and J gave up 5 bases, with 12 bases separating them. CDR3 sequence reads: CASSLKGLGYGYTF. The DNA of the CDR3 is TGTGCCAGCAGTTTAAAGGGATTGGGGTATGGCTACACCTTC.

The chain has TRBV5-6 and TRBJ2-7; TRBD1 aligns across 9 bases. This CDR3 spans 14 amino acids. Per the germline V gene, CDR1 is SGHDT and CDR2 is YYEEEE. V shed 3 bases and J 5 bases; nucleotides not matched to a gene: 6. In nucleotides, the CDR3 is TGTGCCAGCAGCTCCCGGGACAGGGACCACGAGCAGTACTTC. Its protein is CASSSRDRDHEQYF. Full variable domain (outside the CDR3, taken from reference TRBV5-6 and TRBJ2-7): DAGVTQSPTHLIKTRGQQVTLRCSPKSGHDTVSWYQQALGQGPQFIFQYYEEEERQRGNFPDRFSGHQFPNYSSELNVNALLLGDSALYLCASSSRDRDHEQYFGPGTRLTVT.